The next 28 T cell receptor beta chains were all read from a single sample in a study of blood T cells in healthy people across ages (dated by TCRdb to 2013 to 2016). Library preparation used 5' RACE. A second PCR of about 7 to 12 cycles was run with a J-beta primer mix and a sample-barcoded 5' primer. TCRdb took the public reads, trimmed them with fastp at Q25, ran MiXCR for clone calling and kept in-frame beta chains. For every CDR3 protein sequence, its rows merge into one entry that carries the most common genes and DNA. In all, the sample holds 1.5 million to 2 million distinct CDR3 sequences, and roughly two fifths of those were seen once. The ten largest clones represent 23% of the sample. Sequencing was carried out using blood. All receptors come from a human donor in good health.

The chain couples TRBV12-3 or TRBV12-4 to TRBJ2-1; 15 bases align to TRBD2. CDR3 length: 16 residues. V was clipped by 5 bases and J by 8 bases; unmatched bases: 7. Here the CDR3 DNA reads TGTGCCAGCAGTCGCAGGACTAGCGGGGGGGCCTATGAGCAGTTCTTC. It encodes CASSRRTSGGAYEQFF.

V usage is TRBV7-8 and J usage is TRBJ2-7; D unclear. CDR1 SGHVS and CDR2 FQNEAQ come from the germline V gene. The ends were cut back, 5 bases at V and 2 bases at J, with 13 bases in the middle. This CDR3 has 14 amino acids. The CDR3 loop reads CASSAAHPAYEQYF. The CDR3 DNA is TGTGCCAGCAGCGCAGCGCATCCTGCCTACGAGCAGTACTTC.

The V call is TRBV21-1, the J call TRBJ2-5; TRBD2 reflects the table's D call only, with no check against the DNA. The J call is doubtful: the DNA matches TRBJ2-7 better. TRBV21-1 is a pseudogene locus. This CDR3 region has 15 residues. CDR3 sequence: CASSLRNGETYEQYF. CDR3 sequence (DNA): TGTGCCAGCAGCCTACGAAATGGGGAGACCTACGAGCAGTACTTC.

This clonotype was seen a few times. The rearrangement links TRBV25-1 to TRBJ1-6; D is perhaps TRBD1 (5 bases). Germline V CDR1 and CDR2: MGHDK, SYGVNS. V lost 0 bases, J lost 9 bases, and 12 bases lay in between. The CDR3 totals 15 residues. CDR3 sequence: CASSEYAGLGSPLHF. The DNA of the CDR3 is TGTGCCAGCAGTGAATATGCAGGGCTTGGTTCACCCCTCCACTTT.

The table lists this clonotype with a few counts. The chain employs TRBV5-1 and TRBJ1-2, with 7 bases matching TRBD1. V trimming: 4 bases; J trimming: 2 bases; junction bases outside the gene matches: 8. The CDR3 is 15 residues long. CDR1 and CDR2 from the germline V gene are SGHRS and YFSETQ. DNA of the CDR3: TGCGCCAGCAGCCAAATTCCGGGACAGAACTATGGCTACACCTTC. As protein: CASSQIPGQNYGYTF. Looking up the rest from reference TRBV5-1 and TRBJ1-2 gives the full variable domain: KAGVTQTPRYLIKTRGQQVTLSCSPISGHRSVSWYQQTPGQGLQFLFEYFSETQRNKGNFPGRFSGRQFSNSRSEMNVSTLELGDSALYLCASSQIPGQNYGYTFGSGTRLTVV.

The chain employs TRBV2 and TRBJ2-1; TRBD2 agrees at 7 bases. CDR1 and CDR2 from the germline V gene are SNHLY and FYNNEI. The CDR3 runs 13 residues. Trimming removed 3 bases from V and 4 bases from J; junction bases left unmatched: 0. The CDR3 region has the DNA TGTGCCAGCAGTGACGGGAGGTACAATGAGCAGTTCTTC. It yields the protein CASSDGRYNEQFF.

This clonotype was detected only a few times. The chain combines TRBV12-3 or TRBV12-4 with TRBJ1-6; 7 bases fit TRBD1. With 6 bases clipped from V and 7 bases from J, the junction kept 6 bases outside the gene matches. The CDR3 has 14 amino acids. The CDR3 protein is CASSRQGQNSPLHF. Written as DNA, the CDR3 is TGTGCCAGCAGCCGACAGGGCCAGAATTCACCCCTCCACTTT.

The CDR3 region has the DNA TGTGCCAGCAGCTTGAGATCCGGACCCGCATCCTACGAGCAGTACTTC. It encodes CASSLRSGPASYEQYF. The chain combines TRBV7-9 with TRBJ2-7; no clear D. Trimming stripped 3 bases from V and 1 base from J, with 16 bases between. Germline CDR1 reads SEHNR; CDR2 reads FQNEAQ (reference sequence). The CDR3 spans 16 residues.

This clonotype was observed a handful of times. The rearrangement links TRBV30 to TRBJ2-3, with TRBD1 matching 9 bases. Losses at the gene ends were 7 bases for V and 4 bases for J; bases not matched to a gene: 9. Per germline, CDR1 GTSNPN and CDR2 SVGIG (reference sequence). The CDR3 length is 14 residues. This CDR3 is CASDRGGSADTQYF. Written as DNA, the CDR3 is TGTGCCTCGGACAGGGGAGGTTCAGCAGATACGCAGTATTTT.

A few counts support this clonotype. The V call is TRBV4-3, the J call TRBJ1-2; D call uncertain. Germline CDR1 LGHNA, CDR2 YSLEER. V lost 6 bases and J lost 4, with 15 bases in between. This CDR3 has 14 residues. The CDR3 loop is CASRVDSTSYGYTF. The CDR3 DNA reads as TGCGCCAGCAGGGTGGATAGTACGTCCTATGGCTACACCTTC.

This clonotype was counted a few times. V and J are TRBV13 and TRBJ1-2, with a weak D call TRBD1 (6 bases). The CDR3 sequence is 13 residues long. Germline V gives CDR1 PRHDT, CDR2 FYEKMQ (reference sequence). Trimming left V 4 bases short and J 6 bases short, with 12 bases between. For the CDR3, the DNA is TGTGCCAGCAGCTCGCCTCAGGGGCATGGCTACACCTTC. Its translation is CASSSPQGHGYTF. Full variable domain (remainder filled in from reference TRBV13 and TRBJ1-2): AAGVIQSPRHLIKEKRETATLKCYPIPRHDTVYWYQQGPGQDPQFLISFYEKMQSDKGSIPDRFSAQQFSDYHSELNMSSLELGDSALYFCASSSPQGHGYTFGSGTRLTVV.

The genes are TRBV24-1 and TRBJ1-2; the match to TRBD1 covers 9 bases. The CDR3 consists of 14 residues. CDR1 and CDR2 from the germline V gene are KGHDR and SFDVKD. Losses at the gene ends were 1 base for V and 7 bases for J; bases not matched to a gene: 3. CDR3 loop: CATSDFTGGSGYTF. The CDR3 region has the DNA TGTGCCACCAGTGATTTTACAGGGGGCAGTGGCTACACCTTC.

The rearrangement links TRBV15 to TRBJ1-2, with unresolved D. The CDR3 runs 13 residues. Trimming cost V 0 bases and J 3 bases, with 5 bases left between them. The germline CDR1 and CDR2 sequences are LNHNV and YYDKDF (reference sequence). The CDR3 nucleotides are TGTGCCACCAGCAGAGACAGCTACTATGGCTACACCTTC. Its protein product is CATSRDSYYGYTF. Full variable domain (outside the CDR3, taken from reference TRBV15 and TRBJ1-2): DAMVIQNPRYQVTQFGKPVTLSCSQTLNHNVMYWYQQKSSQAPKLLFHYYDKDFNNEADTPDNFQSRRPNTSFCFLDIRSPGLGDTAMYLCATSRDSYYGYTFGSGTRLTVV.

Comments on this clonotype: Just one base apart from a much larger clone, this may be a read error. The gene calls are TRBV4-3 and TRBJ1-1, with unresolved D. The V end lost 1 base, the J end lost 4 bases, and 7 bases lay between the germline ends. This CDR3 has 13 residues. The germline gives CDR1 LGHNA, CDR2 YSLEER. CDR3 coding DNA: TGCGCCAGCAGCCAAGCTGGGATCACTGAAGCTTTCTTT. This sequence encodes CASSQAGITEAFF.

The chain joins TRBV29-1 to TRBJ2-1; D might be TRBD2 (6 bases). The V and J ends lost 3 bases and 6 bases respectively, with 9 bases between them. This CDR3 is built from 12 residues. Per germline, CDR1 SQVTM and CDR2 ANQGSEA. The DNA for the CDR3 is TGCAGCGTTGATTACGGGGGCAATGAGCAGTTCTTC. This gives the protein CSVDYGGNEQFF.

This clonotype has more than one count but fewer than ten. J is TRBJ2-7 and V is TRBV20-1, with a weak D call TRBD2 (5 bases). The length of the CDR3 is 14 residues. Trimming took off 0 bases at V and 4 bases at J, with 13 bases between the two ends. Germline loops: CDR1 DFQATT, CDR2 SNEGSKA (reference sequence). The DNA of the CDR3 is TGCAGTGCTAGAGATACGCGGACTGATTACGAGCAGTACTTC. This translates into CSARDTRTDYEQYF.

The CDR3, as DNA: TGTGCCAGCAGTTTTGTAACAAGGATGAACTATGGCTACACCTTC. This sequence encodes CASSFVTRMNYGYTF. The chain couples TRBV27 to TRBJ1-2; D is undetermined. The CDR3 has 15 residues. V dropped 3 bases and J dropped 2 bases, with 13 bases sitting between them. The germline CDR1 and CDR2 sequences are MNHEY and SMNVEV (reference sequence).

The genes are TRBV6-1 and TRBJ2-1; D unclear. Germline lookup yields CDR1 MNHNS and CDR2 SASEGT. Deletions cut 6 bases from V and 5 bases from J, with 14 bases between. The CDR3 extends over 14 amino acids. CDR3 DNA sequence: TGTGCCAGCAGGGCGGCCTCGGTACACAATGAGCAGTTCTTC. It encodes CASRAASVHNEQFF.

The chain couples TRBV12-3 or TRBV12-4 to TRBJ2-7; unclear D gene. With 6 bases removed from V and 5 bases from J, the gap between germline ends came to 14 bases. This CDR3 comprises 13 residues. For the CDR3, the DNA is TGTGCCAGCAGGACATGGGGTGGGGACGAGCAGTACTTC. It codes for CASRTWGGDEQYF.

Only a few counts were recorded for this clonotype. The CDR3 region has the DNA TGTGCCAGCAGTGAAGGACTAGCGGGTCCTGAGACCCAGTACTTC. It specifies CASSEGLAGPETQYF. The V call is TRBV12-3 or TRBV12-4, the J call TRBJ2-5; 11 positions agree with TRBD2. J gave up 5 bases and V 5 bases, and 7 bases lay outside the gene matches. This CDR3 contains 15 residues.

This clonotype was seen ten or more times. This chain links TRBV5-1 with TRBJ1-5, with D uncertain. The CDR3 extends over 14 amino acids. Deletions cut 2 bases from V and 6 bases from J, with 12 bases between. The V gene's germline CDR1 is SGHRS and CDR2 YFSETQ. CDR3 DNA: TGCGCCAGCAGCTTAGAATCGGATGGTCAGCCCCAGCATTTT. Its translation: CASSLESDGQPQHF. The full variable domain, rest sourced from reference TRBV5-1 and TRBJ1-5, is KAGVTQTPRYLIKTRGQQVTLSCSPISGHRSVSWYQQTPGQGLQFLFEYFSETQRNKGNFPGRFSGRQFSNSRSEMNVSTLELGDSALYLCASSLESDGQPQHFGDGTRLSIL.

This clonotype was found a few times. At one of its ends the junction is not consistent with the germline gene, which may arise from a read error. The chain recombines TRBV7-6 with TRBJ1-1; D is possibly TRBD1 (6 bases). The CDR3 totals 14 residues. The germline V gene has CDR1 SGHVS and CDR2 FNYEAQ. CDR3 DNA sequence: TGTGCCAGCAGCTTAAGGGGGGGGAACTCTGAAGCTTTCTTT. Translating it yields CASSLRGGNSEAFF.

Points on this clonotype: A much larger clone is a single base away; this may be a read error. The chain employs TRBV9 and TRBJ2-4; D is uncertain. The J call may not be correct, given that the DNA end is closer to TRBJ2-7. Germline V gene data show CDR1 as SGDLS and CDR2 as YYNGEE. This CDR3 contains 14 residues. CDR3 in DNA: TGTGCCAGCAGCGTGTACTCGACCAGCTCCGAGCAGTACTTC. This gives the protein CASSVYSTSSEQYF.

This clonotype is a singleton in its sample. The chain recombines TRBV6-2 or TRBV6-3 with TRBJ2-6; D is unresolved. CDR3 length: 16 residues. Trimming took 4 bases from V and 2 from J, leaving 12 bases between them. Germline lookup yields CDR1 MNHEY and CDR2 SVGEGT. CDR3 sequence reads: CASSFNRYPGANVLTF. CDR3 nucleotide sequence: TGTGCCAGCAGTTTTAACAGATACCCTGGGGCCAACGTCCTGACTTTC.

The chain has TRBV30 and TRBJ1-5; the match to TRBD1 covers 10 bases. This CDR3 region has 13 residues. V lost 7 bases, J lost 5 bases, and 5 bases stayed unmatched. The germline V gene has CDR1 GTSNPN and CDR2 SVGIG (reference sequence). The CDR3 nucleotides read TGTGCCTCCGGACAGGGGGGCGATCAGCCCCAGCATTTT. Translating gives CASGQGGDQPQHF.

This clonotype has more than one count but fewer than ten. The gene calls are TRBV5-1 and TRBJ2-4; D unclear. The CDR3 covers 14 residues. With 1 base removed from V and 13 bases from J, the gap between germline ends came to 18 bases. Germline V lookup: CDR1 SGHRS, CDR2 YFSETQ. The CDR3 bases are TGCGCCAGCAGCTTGTCAAGAGGCTCGGGTGAGCAGTACTTC. It yields the protein CASSLSRGSGEQYF.

The chain recombines TRBV6-1 with TRBJ2-3; TRBD2 aligns across 7 bases. CDR3 length: 16 residues. Trimming took 2 bases from V and 4 from J; bases not matched to a gene: 9. The germline gives CDR1 MNHNS, CDR2 SASEGT. The CDR3, as DNA: TGTGCCAGCAGTGAAAACCGGGGCGGGAGTTCAGATACGCAGTATTTT. It specifies CASSENRGGSSDTQYF.

This chain uses TRBV12-3 or TRBV12-4 with TRBJ1-6; 7 bases are a match to TRBD1. This CDR3 has 14 residues. The ends lost 5 bases at V and 7 bases at J; junction bases unmatched: 5. CDR3 nucleotide sequence: TGTGCCAGCAGTAGGGGGCCCGTCAATTCACCCCTCCACTTT. Translated, it gives CASSRGPVNSPLHF.